This T cell receptor beta chain was sequenced in a study of blood T cell repertoires in COVID-19 (dated by TCRdb to 2020 to 2022). In the study overall: Samples covering the acute and convalescent phases of COVID-19 were provided by collaborators in the United States, Italy and Spain. Where available, HLA class I and class II types were obtained from metadata supplied by the sample provider rather than from assay-based typing. The prospective study material was composed of cDNA or gDNA derived from T cells, B-cell-depleted T cells, or PBMCs. A freely available public database, intended as a resource for researchers studying the immune response to SARS-CoV-2, is where the repertoires were released. Subjects who had been exposed to COVID-19, were actively infected with it, or had recovered from it provided the deeply sampled blood TCRbeta repertoires that made up the dataset. Nearly every sample came with metadata listing a de-identified subject ID, COVID-19 status, age in years and sex. The samples were drawn from two sources: the first 160 participants of the ongoing ImmuneRACE study, and over 950 subjects contributed by 6 global collaborators.

The immunoSEQ Assay, a bias-controlled multiplex PCR, was used to amplify TCRbeta CDR3 regions from genomic DNA. The paper's processing steps were these. The number of nucleated cells in each sample was estimated by amplification of reference gene primers within the assay. Sequence reads were collapsed and filtered to measure the absolute abundance of every unique TCRbeta CDR3 rearrangement. For each sample, productive Simpson clonality was calculated as the square root of Simpson's diversity index over productive rearrangements. TCRdb took over this immuneACCESS table, retaining in-frame rearrangements with V and J assigned. Such tables are incomplete; in checked studies, under half of the missing clones stem from an unresolved V gene, and the remainder is unexplained. V and J calls and clone size are as listed in that table; D and trimming were resolved from the DNA. In this sample the table shows under 200,000 clones, roughly nine tenths of which occur a single time. 25% to 30% of the sample is held by the ten biggest clonotypes.

Collaborating institutions collected whole blood in K2EDTA tubes following their own protocols. For TCRbeta analysis, collaborator samples were shipped as frozen whole blood, as isolated PBMCs, or as DNA extracted from either sample type. In the germline V gene, CDR1 corresponds to SGDLS and CDR2 to YYNGEE. The CDR3 holds 11 amino acids from the cysteine to the phenylalanine. The DNA shown is the 33-base CDR3, in frame from base 1. The junction shows trimming of 3 bases on V and 7 bases on J, and the gene matches do not reach 0 bases of it. On the study overall, not on this receptor specifically: The amount of clinical and demographic metadata varied by source and participant and was provided uncurated.

As to this clone: Its antigen is not yet known. The input lacks base qualities; no much larger clone sits a single base away.

The sequence came from a man in his 60s with acute or convalescent COVID-19. Sequenced: peripheral blood. Recombination joined TRBV9 with TRBJ1-2; 7 nucleotides in the junction match TRBD1. The sequenced DNA is TGTGCCAGCAGCGCAGGGGGTGGCTACACCTTC. Translated, it reads CASSAGGGYTF.